One and the same sample provided the 2 T cell receptor beta chains below, sequenced in a study of blood T cell repertoires in COVID-19. Only in-frame clones appear in the TCRdb table, and some are missing; sequencing was by immunoSEQ multiplex PCR. This table holds approximately 150,000 clones, around 82% found once. The sample comprised peripheral blood. These receptors all come from a man aged 60-69 years with acute or convalescent COVID-19.

The rearrangement joins TRBV10-1 to TRBJ2-3, with 9 bases lining up with TRBD2. This CDR3 is built from 17 residues. In germline, CDR1 is WNHNN, CDR2 SYGVQD (reference sequence). The ends lost 0 bases at V and 2 bases at J; junction bases unmatched: 6. For the CDR3, the DNA is TGCGCCAGCAGTGAGTCGCGGGGGGGAACCCTCACAGATACGCAGTATTTT. It translates to CASSESRGGTLTDTQYF.

The genes are TRBV3-1 (or the pseudogene TRBV3-2) and TRBJ2-3; D unclear. The germline V and J ends were trimmed by 1 base and 4 bases, with 9 bases remaining between them. Germline V gene lookup returns CDR1 LGHDT and CDR2 YNNKEL (reference sequence). The CDR3 spans 14 residues. CDR3 residues: CASSQASTPDTQYF. The CDR3 nucleotides read TGTGCCAGCAGCCAAGCGTCTACCCCAGATACGCAGTATTTT.